This entry lists 6 T cell receptor beta chains sequenced from one sample in a study of human T cells and chemical hapten exposure. One entry per CDR3 protein, called by TCRdb with MiXCR from the RACE reads. The sample holds some 38,000 distinct CDR3 sequences, around 7.6% seen once. The time point is: pre-sensitization, week 0. Treatment reported: therapeutic diphenylcyclopropenone sensitization with weekly scalp DPC. Sequenced here: whole blood, sampled in connection with sensitization to the hapten diphenylcyclopropenone (DPC). Receptor source: a woman aged 45-65 years with alopecia areata. Some clones in this sample may be carry-over from other donors' samples.

The genes are TRBV10-3 and TRBJ2-5; possibly TRBD1 for D (5 bases). This CDR3 spans 12 amino acids. CDR1 is ENHRY and CDR2 is SYGVKD in the germline V gene. V shed 10 bases and J shed 3 bases, with 12 bases lying between them. The CDR3 loop reads CATGGREETQYF. The CDR3 DNA reads as TGTGCCACCGGCGGCAGGGAAGAGACCCAGTACTTC.

This clonotype was counted a few times. This chain uses TRBV6-6 with TRBJ2-7; no clear D gene. Germline V gene lookup returns CDR1 MNHNY and CDR2 SVGAGI (reference sequence). V was trimmed by 0 bases and J by 4 bases, leaving 7 bases between them. This CDR3 spans 13 amino acids. CDR3 sequence: CASSYSTGYEQYF. Here the CDR3 DNA reads TGTGCCAGCAGTTACTCCACGGGTTACGAGCAGTACTTC.

This clonotype was observed many times. The rearrangement joins TRBV5-1 to TRBJ2-6; 7 bases match TRBD1. Germline CDR1 SGHRS, CDR2 YFSETQ. The V and J ends lost 4 bases and 6 bases, in that order; junction bases with no gene match: 7. This CDR3 is 15 amino acids long. CDR3 in DNA: TGCGCCAGCAGCGAAGGGGGCAATAAGGCCAACGTCCTGACTTTC. It translates to CASSEGGNKANVLTF. The full variable domain, with the rest looked up from reference TRBV5-1 and TRBJ2-6, is KAGVTQTPRYLIKTRGQQVTLSCSPISGHRSVSWYQQTPGQGLQFLFEYFSETQRNKGNFPGRFSGRQFSNSRSEMNVSTLELGDSALYLCASSEGGNKANVLTFGAGSRLTVL.

This clonotype was recorded many times. The genes are TRBV16 and TRBJ1-1; 11 bases agree with TRBD1. Germline V CDR1 and CDR2: KGHSY, FQNENV. The V and J ends lost 0 bases and 5 bases, in that order; junction bases with no gene match: 2. There are 15 residues in the CDR3. The CDR3 coding sequence is TGTGCCAGCAGCCAATCCTGGGACAGGGGGACTGAAGCTTTCTTT. It yields the protein CASSQSWDRGTEAFF.

In its sample, this clonotype was seen many times. The rearrangement joins TRBV28 to TRBJ1-2, with D hard to call. Germline assignment: CDR1 MDHEN and CDR2 SYDVKM. CDR3 length equals 13 residues. Trimming removed 6 bases at V and 1 base at J, with 9 bases between. This chain's CDR3 is CASSEGNNYGYTF. The CDR3 coding sequence is TGTGCCAGCAGCGAGGGTAATAACTATGGCTACACCTTC.

The chain links TRBV19 to TRBJ1-4; D gene unclear. The CDR3 length is 14 residues. V lost 5 bases, J lost 2 bases, and 9 bases lay in between. Germline V CDR1 and CDR2: LNHDA, SQIVND (reference sequence). The CDR3 nucleotides are TGTGCCAGTAGTCACCCTTCGACTAATGAAAAACTGTTTTTT. Translated, it gives CASSHPSTNEKLFF.